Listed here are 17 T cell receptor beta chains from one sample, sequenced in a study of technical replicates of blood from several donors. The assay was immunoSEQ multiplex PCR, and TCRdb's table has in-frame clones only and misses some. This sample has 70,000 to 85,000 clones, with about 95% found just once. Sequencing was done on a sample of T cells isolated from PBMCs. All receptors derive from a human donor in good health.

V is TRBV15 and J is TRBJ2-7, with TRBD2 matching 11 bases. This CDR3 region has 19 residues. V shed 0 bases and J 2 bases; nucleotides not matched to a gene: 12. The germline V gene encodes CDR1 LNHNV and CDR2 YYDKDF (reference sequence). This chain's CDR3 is CATSRDLGSGRAEPYEQYF. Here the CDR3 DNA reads TGTGCCACCAGCAGAGATCTTGGTAGCGGGAGGGCCGAACCCTACGAGCAGTACTTC.

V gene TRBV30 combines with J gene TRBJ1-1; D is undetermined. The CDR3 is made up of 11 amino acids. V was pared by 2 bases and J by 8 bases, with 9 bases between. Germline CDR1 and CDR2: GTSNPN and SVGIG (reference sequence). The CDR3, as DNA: TGTGCCTGGAGTCTCCGAGGGGAAGCTTTCTTT. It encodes CAWSLRGEAFF.

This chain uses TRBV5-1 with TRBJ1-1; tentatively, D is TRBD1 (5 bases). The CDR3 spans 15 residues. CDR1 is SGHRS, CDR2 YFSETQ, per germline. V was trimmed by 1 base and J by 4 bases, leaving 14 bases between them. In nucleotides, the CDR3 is TGCGCCAGCAGCTTGCCAGCAGGGAAGGGCACTGAAGCTTTCTTT. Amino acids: CASSLPAGKGTEAFF. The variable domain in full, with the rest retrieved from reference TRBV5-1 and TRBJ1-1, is KAGVTQTPRYLIKTRGQQVTLSCSPISGHRSVSWYQQTPGQGLQFLFEYFSETQRNKGNFPGRFSGRQFSNSRSEMNVSTLELGDSALYLCASSLPAGKGTEAFFGQGTRLTVV.

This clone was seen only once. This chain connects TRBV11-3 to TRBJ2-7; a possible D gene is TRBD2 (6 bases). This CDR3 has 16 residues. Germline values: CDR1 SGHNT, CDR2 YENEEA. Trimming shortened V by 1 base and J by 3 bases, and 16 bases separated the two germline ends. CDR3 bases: TGTGCCAGCAGCTTAGTGGAGAGGGACGGGGGCTACGAGCAGTACTTC. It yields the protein CASSLVERDGGYEQYF.

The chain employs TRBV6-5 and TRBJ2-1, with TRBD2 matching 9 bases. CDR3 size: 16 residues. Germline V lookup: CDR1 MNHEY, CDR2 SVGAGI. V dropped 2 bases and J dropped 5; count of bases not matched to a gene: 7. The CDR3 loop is CASSYGSTSGNNEQFF. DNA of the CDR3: TGTGCCAGCAGTTACGGTTCGACTAGCGGAAACAATGAGCAGTTCTTC.

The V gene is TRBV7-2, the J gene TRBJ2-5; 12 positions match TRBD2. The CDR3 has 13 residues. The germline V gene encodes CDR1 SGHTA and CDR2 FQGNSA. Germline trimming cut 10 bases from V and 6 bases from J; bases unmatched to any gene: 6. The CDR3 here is CANGLAGPKTQYF. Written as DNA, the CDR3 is TGTGCCAACGGACTAGCGGGACCCAAGACCCAGTACTTC.

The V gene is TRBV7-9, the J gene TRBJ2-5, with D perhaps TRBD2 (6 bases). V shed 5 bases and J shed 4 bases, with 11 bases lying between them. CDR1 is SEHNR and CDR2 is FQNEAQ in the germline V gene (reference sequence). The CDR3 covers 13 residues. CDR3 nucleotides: TGTGCCAGCAGCCCCCAGGGAGGAGAGACCCAGTACTTC. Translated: CASSPQGGETQYF.

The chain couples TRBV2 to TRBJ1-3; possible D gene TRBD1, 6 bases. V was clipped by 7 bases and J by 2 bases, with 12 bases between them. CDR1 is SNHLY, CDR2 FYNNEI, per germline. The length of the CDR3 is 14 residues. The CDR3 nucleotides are TGTGCCAGCAAAGGCAGGGGAGCTGGAAACACCATATATTTT. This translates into CASKGRGAGNTIYF. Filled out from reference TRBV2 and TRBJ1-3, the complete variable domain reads EPEVTQTPSHQVTQMGQEVILRCVPISNHLYFYWYRQILGQKVEFLVSFYNNEISEKSEIFDDQFSVERPDGSNFTLKIRSTKLEDSAMYFCASKGRGAGNTIYFGEGSWLTVV.

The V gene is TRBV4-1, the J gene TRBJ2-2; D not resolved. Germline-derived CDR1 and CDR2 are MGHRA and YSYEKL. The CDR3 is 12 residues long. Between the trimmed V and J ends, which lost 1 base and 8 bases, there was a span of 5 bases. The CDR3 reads CASSQAQGELFF. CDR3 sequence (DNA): TGCGCCAGCAGCCAAGCCCAGGGGGAGCTGTTTTTT.

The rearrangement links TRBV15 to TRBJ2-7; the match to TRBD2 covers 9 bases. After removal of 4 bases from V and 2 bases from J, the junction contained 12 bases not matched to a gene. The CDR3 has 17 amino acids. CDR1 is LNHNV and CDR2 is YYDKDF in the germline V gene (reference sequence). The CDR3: CATSTEGASGNPYEQYF. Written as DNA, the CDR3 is TGTGCCACCAGCACAGAAGGAGCTAGCGGGAATCCCTACGAGCAGTACTTC.

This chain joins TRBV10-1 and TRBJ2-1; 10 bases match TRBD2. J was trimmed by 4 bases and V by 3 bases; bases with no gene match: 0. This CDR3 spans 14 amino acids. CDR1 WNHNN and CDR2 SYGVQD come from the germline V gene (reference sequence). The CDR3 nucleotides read TGCGCCAGCAGTGAACTAGCGGGGTACAATGAGCAGTTCTTC. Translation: CASSELAGYNEQFF.

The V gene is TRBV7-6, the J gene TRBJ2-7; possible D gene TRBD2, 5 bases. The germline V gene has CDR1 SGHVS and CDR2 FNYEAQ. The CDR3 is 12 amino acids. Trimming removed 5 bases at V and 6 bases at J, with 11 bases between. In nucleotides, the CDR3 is TGTGCCAGCAGCCTACTTGCGGGCGAGCAGTACTTC. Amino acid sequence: CASSLLAGEQYF. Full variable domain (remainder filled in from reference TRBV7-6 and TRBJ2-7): GAGVSQSPRYKVTKRGQDVALRCDPISGHVSLYWYRQALGQGPEFLTYFNYEAQQDKSGLPNDRFSAERPEGSISTLTIQRTEQRDSAMYRCASSLLAGEQYFGPGTRLTVT.

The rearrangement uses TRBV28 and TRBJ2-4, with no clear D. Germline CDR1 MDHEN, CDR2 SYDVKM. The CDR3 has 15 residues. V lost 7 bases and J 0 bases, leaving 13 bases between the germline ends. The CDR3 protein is CASNLRTAAKNIQYF. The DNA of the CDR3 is TGTGCCAGCAACCTTCGCACAGCAGCCAAAAACATTCAGTACTTC.

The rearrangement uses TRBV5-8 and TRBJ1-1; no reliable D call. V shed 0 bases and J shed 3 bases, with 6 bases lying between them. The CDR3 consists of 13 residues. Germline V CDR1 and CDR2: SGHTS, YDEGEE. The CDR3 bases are TGTGCCAGCAGCTTGGGCGTCGACACTGAAGCTTTCTTT. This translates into CASSLGVDTEAFF.

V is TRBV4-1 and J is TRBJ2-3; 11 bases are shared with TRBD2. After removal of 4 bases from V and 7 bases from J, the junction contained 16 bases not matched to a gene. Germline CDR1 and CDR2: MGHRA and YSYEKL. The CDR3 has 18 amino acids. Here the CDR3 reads CASSLSSGLADKAYTQYF. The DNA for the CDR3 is TGCGCCAGCAGCCTAAGCTCGGGACTAGCGGACAAGGCCTATACGCAGTATTTT.

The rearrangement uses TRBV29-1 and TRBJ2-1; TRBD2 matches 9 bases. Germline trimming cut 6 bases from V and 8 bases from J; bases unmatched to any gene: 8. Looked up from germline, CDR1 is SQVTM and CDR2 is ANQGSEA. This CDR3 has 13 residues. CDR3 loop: CSVAPGTSYEQFF. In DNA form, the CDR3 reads TGCAGCGTGGCCCCCGGGACTAGCTATGAGCAGTTCTTC.

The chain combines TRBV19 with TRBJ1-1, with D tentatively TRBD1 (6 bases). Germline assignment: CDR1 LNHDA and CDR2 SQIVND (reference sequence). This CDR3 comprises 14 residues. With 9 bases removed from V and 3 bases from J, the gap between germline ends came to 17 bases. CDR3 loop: CASLQNRAHTEAFF. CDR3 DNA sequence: TGTGCCAGCCTCCAGAACAGGGCTCACACTGAAGCTTTCTTT.